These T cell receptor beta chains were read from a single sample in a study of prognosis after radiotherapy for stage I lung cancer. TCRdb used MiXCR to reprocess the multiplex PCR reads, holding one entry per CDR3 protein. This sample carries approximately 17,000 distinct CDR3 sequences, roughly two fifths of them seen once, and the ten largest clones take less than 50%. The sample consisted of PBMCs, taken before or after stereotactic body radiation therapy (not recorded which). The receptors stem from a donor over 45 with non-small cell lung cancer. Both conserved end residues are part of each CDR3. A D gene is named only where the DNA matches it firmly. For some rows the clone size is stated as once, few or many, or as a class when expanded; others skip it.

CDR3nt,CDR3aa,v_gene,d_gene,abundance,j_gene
TGTGCCAGCAGCCCGAGACCGACTAGTCTAGAGACCCAGTACTTC,CASSPRPTSLETQYF,TRBV7-6,.,many,TRBJ2-5
TGTGCCAGCAGGTTTTTTGGGGATGAAAAACTGTTTTTT,CASRFFGDEKLFF,TRBV12-3/TRBV12-4,.,many,TRBJ1-4
TGTGCCAGCAGCCTGGGTGCAACTAATGAAAAACTGTTTTTT,CASSLGATNEKLFF,TRBV7-8,.,many,TRBJ1-4
TGTGCCAGCAGTTTATCGACAGCCGTGGGGCGAACCGGGGAGCTGTTTTTT,CASSLSTAVGRTGELFF,TRBV6-5,.,medium-sized,TRBJ2-2
TGTGCCAGCAGCACCCGGACGGGCGGTGAGCAGTACTTC,CASSTRTGGEQYF,TRBV7-2,.,.,TRBJ2-7
TGCAGTGCTAACACCGGGACCGGAGAGACCCAGTACTTC,CSANTGTGETQYF,TRBV20-1,.,many,TRBJ2-5
TGTGCCAGCAGCCAAGACTCGCATGTGGGGAATTCACCCCTCCACTTT,CASSQDSHVGNSPLHF,TRBV4-2,.,many,TRBJ1-6
TGTGCCAGCAGTGACGGGACGGACACCGGGGAGCTGTTTTTT,CASSDGTDTGELFF,TRBV6-1,.,.,TRBJ2-2
TGTGCCAGCTCACTGAATAAGAATGAAAAACTGTTTTTT,CASSLNKNEKLFF,TRBV18,.,many,TRBJ1-4
TGTGCCAGCAGTTTTGGGGGGGGGGCTGGCGAGCAGTACTTC,CASSFGGGAGEQYF,TRBV27,.,.,TRBJ2-7
TGTGCCAGCAGAGTTTCAGATACGCAGTATTTT,CASRVSDTQYF,TRBV6-4,.,many,TRBJ2-3
TGTGCCAGCACCCTCCTCGGCGCGGGGGAGCTGTTTTTT,CASTLLGAGELFF,TRBV12-3/TRBV12-4,.,medium-sized,TRBJ2-2
TGTGCCAGCAGTAGAACGGCAGGATATGAGACCCAGTACTTC,CASSRTAGYETQYF,TRBV25-1,.,.,TRBJ2-5
TGTGCCAGCAGTGGACTAGCGAGGAACACCGGGGAGCTGTTTTTT,CASSGLARNTGELFF,TRBV6-1,TRBD2,.,TRBJ2-2
TGTGCCAGCAGCTTAGCTAGTTGGAGGCTCAATGAGCAGTTCTTC,CASSLASWRLNEQFF,TRBV7-9,.,.,TRBJ2-1
TGTGCCACCAGTGATTCCGGGACAGAGACGCAGTATTTT,CATSDSGTETQYF,TRBV24-1,TRBD1,many,TRBJ2-3
TGTGCCATCAGTGAGCTAGCGCGAGAGGAGCAGTACTTC,CAISELAREEQYF,TRBV10-3,.,many,TRBJ2-7
TGCAGCTCCACCACAGGGTCTGAAGCTTTCTTT,CSSTTGSEAFF,TRBV29-1,.,many,TRBJ1-1
TGTGCCAGCAGCTTTGGGGAGTACAATGAGCAGTTCTTC,CASSFGEYNEQFF,TRBV11-1,.,medium-sized,TRBJ2-1
TGTGCCAGCAGCTTAGACAGGGGGCATGAGCAGTTCTTC,CASSLDRGHEQFF,TRBV7-3,TRBD1,many,TRBJ2-1
TGTGCCAGCACGGAGACAGGGTCCGCCCGAGAGACCCAGTACTTC,CASTETGSARETQYF,TRBV27,TRBD1,many,TRBJ2-5
TGTGCCAGCAGCCTCACTACAGGGCAGCAAGAGACCCAGTACTTC,CASSLTTGQQETQYF,TRBV12-3/TRBV12-4,.,many,TRBJ2-5
TGTGCCAGCAGACTCTCCTGGACAGGGAGGGCCTACGAGCAGTACTTC,CASRLSWTGRAYEQYF,TRBV12-3/TRBV12-4,.,.,TRBJ2-7
TGTGCCAGCAGTCCCCTTCAGGGTAGGAGGTACGAGCAGTACTTC,CASSPLQGRRYEQYF,TRBV28,.,.,TRBJ2-7
TGTGCCAGCAGCTTAGGACAGGGTCTTGGTTATGCTGAAGCTTTCTTT,CASSLGQGLGYAEAFF,TRBV7-2,TRBD1,many,TRBJ1-1
TGTGCCAGCAGCTTACGGGGAGGTCTAAATGAGCAGTTCTTC,CASSLRGGLNEQFF,TRBV11-2,.,.,TRBJ2-1
TGTGCCAGCAGTCAACAGGGGGTCACTGGAAACACCATATATTTT,CASSQQGVTGNTIYF,TRBV12-3/TRBV12-4,TRBD1,.,TRBJ1-3
TGTGCCAGCAGCGCCCAGCGTCACTATGGCTACACCTTC,CASSAQRHYGYTF,TRBV5-5,.,many,TRBJ1-2
TGTGCCAGCTCACCGGATGGCCTCGGAGGGCGTACCGGGGAGCTGTTTTTT,CASSPDGLGGRTGELFF,TRBV18,.,many,TRBJ2-2
TGCAGTGCTATCCCCTCGGCATGGGCGAACACTGAAGCTTTCTTT,CSAIPSAWANTEAFF,TRBV20-1,.,.,TRBJ1-1